This TCR beta chain is from a study of shared clonotypes between healthy human individuals. This clone appeared a single time. The CDR3 is made up of 15 amino acids. Germline V lookup: CDR1 LNHNV, CDR2 YYDKDF (reference sequence). Trimming cost V 2 bases and J 8 bases, with 16 bases left between them. Only in-frame clones appear in the TCRdb table, and some are missing; sequencing was by immunoSEQ multiplex PCR. The sample yields over a million clones, around four fifths seen once. The TCR sequence derives from a man between 18 and 29 years old in good health. V gene TRBV15 combines with J gene TRBJ2-1, with D perhaps assigned TRBD1 or TRBD2 (6 bases each). What was sequenced was memory CD4+ T cells sorted from blood. Subset: CD45RA-negative fraction. CDR3 residues: CATSRSGDWIDEQFF. CDR3 DNA: TGTGCCACCAGCAGATCAGGGGACTGGATAGATGAGCAGTTCTTC.